This TCR beta chain was profiled in a study of blood T cell repertoires in COVID-19. Study information: The study drew acute and convalescent COVID-19 samples from the United States, Italy and Spain. Sources were T cells, B-cell-depleted T cells, or PBMCs; the material itself was cDNA or gDNA.

Original analysis: From reference gene primer amplification, estimates of nucleated cell counts were derived. TCRdb keeps only in-frame clones here, not all; method: immunoSEQ multiplex PCR. V and J calls and clone size are those listed in that table; D and trimming were worked out from the DNA. The profile shows about 120,000 clones, 82% of them singletons. There are a few counts of this clone. Germline V gene data show CDR1 as SGHAT and CDR2 as FQDESV (reference sequence). Trimming removed 5 bases from V and 13 bases from J, with 12 bases in between. The CDR3 consists of 11 residues. The sequencing input was peripheral blood. The chain is built from TRBV11-1 and TRBJ2-1; a weak D match, TRBD1 (6 bases). The clonotype was recovered from a woman in her 70s with acute or convalescent COVID-19. CDR3 sequence: CASSPGHDQFF. For the CDR3, the DNA is TGTGCCAGCAGCCCGGGACACGATCAGTTCTTC. Based on the CDR3 plus reference TRBV11-1 and TRBJ2-1, the full variable domain is EAEVAQSPRYKITEKSQAVAFWCDPISGHATLYWYRQILGQGPELLVQFQDESVVDDSQLPKDRFSAERLKGVDSTLKIQPAELGDSAMYLCASSPGHDQFFGPGTRLTVL.